This record looks at one T cell receptor beta chain sequence and its context. Only a few counts were recorded for this clonotype. The target of this receptor is not known. The record has no base qualities; no much larger clone is one base away. PBMCs were isolated by Ficoll-Paque density gradient centrifugation. Sequenced using an Illumina NovaSeq 6000. TCRalpha and TCRbeta cDNA libraries were built by 5'RACE with constant-segment primers, adding sample barcodes and unique molecular identifiers. Trizol reagent was used to extract RNA from every sample. The libraries were amplified in two PCR steps, and the second step added a second sample barcode and Illumina TruSeq adapters. Libraries were sequenced on an Illumina NovaSeq with 2 x 150 bp paired-end reads. The study's processing was this. Reads were demultiplexed and collapsed into UMI-guided consensus sequences with migec v1.2.7. Using mixcr v2.1.11, UMI consensuses were aligned to TRA and TRB V and J templates and then assembled into clonotypes. Clonotypes were classified as expanded or contracted when called significant by both edgeR and NoisET, with noise models trained on biological replicates. For edgeR calls, the cutoffs were a false discovery rate-adjusted p below 0.01 and a log2 fold-change threshold of 1. PCA with hierarchical clustering of max-normalized trajectories of the 1000 most abundant clonotypes was used as exploratory dynamics analysis. Separately sequenced CD4+ and CD8+ repertoires were used to assign the CD4 or CD8 phenotype of responding clones. The public reads were run again by TCRdb, first through fastp at Q25 and then through MiXCR, and only productive beta chains were kept. When rows share a CDR3 protein, they turn into one entry using the most common DNA and genes. TCRdb's processing, not the authors' own work, is the source of the V and J calls. Counted in this sample were hundreds of thousands of distinct CDR3 sequences; 13% to 15% of them appeared once. The top ten clones comprise roughly a fifth of the sample.

This sample was taken from a study of T-cell memory formation after mild COVID-19 listed by TCRdb under 2021. The study in broad terms: TCR sequence clusters from the two donors were largely donor specific. T-cell clones expanding and contracting after mild COVID-19 in a couple of donors were tracked by longitudinal TCRalpha and TCRbeta repertoire sequencing. Two young, previously healthy adult volunteers made up the cohort, one male and one female. Study-level results and caveats: From day 15 to 85, contracting clones showed balanced CD4/CD8 phenotypes, whereas a second wave of clones that expanded from day 15 to 37 leaned towards CD4+. The study included only a couple of mild cases, and larger cohorts that include severe cases with pre-infection samples were judged to be necessary. Contracting CD4+ clones were found mainly in CM and EM memory subsets, while CD8+ clones were enriched in EMRA. The second-wave clones that peaked on day 37 were not confirmed to be SARS-CoV-2 specific. The detection of some responding clones in pre-infection memory suggests that pre-existing cross-reactive memory T cells joined the SARS-CoV-2 response.

Via the germline V gene (reference sequence), CDR1 is DFQATT and CDR2 SNEGSKA. The CDR3 runs 15 residues from the cysteine to the phenylalanine. Of all the DNA, just the CDR3 is kept, 45 bases in frame from base 1. V sheds 4 bases and J sheds 1 base, leaving 14 bases between their ends. Material: PBMCs or a T cell subset sorted from them (not recorded which). This clonotype was obtained from a man between 18 and 29 years old who had mild COVID-19 (a few samples of this study predate the infection). The sample titles of this study are shuffled in the database, so cell type and time point are left out; the donor was told from shared clones. The V and J segments used are TRBV20-1 and TRBJ1-3; no confident D gene assignment can be made. The bases read TGCAGTGCTAAGGCGGCGTTAGGATCTGGAAACACCATATATTTT. This is translated as CSAKAALGSGNTIYF.